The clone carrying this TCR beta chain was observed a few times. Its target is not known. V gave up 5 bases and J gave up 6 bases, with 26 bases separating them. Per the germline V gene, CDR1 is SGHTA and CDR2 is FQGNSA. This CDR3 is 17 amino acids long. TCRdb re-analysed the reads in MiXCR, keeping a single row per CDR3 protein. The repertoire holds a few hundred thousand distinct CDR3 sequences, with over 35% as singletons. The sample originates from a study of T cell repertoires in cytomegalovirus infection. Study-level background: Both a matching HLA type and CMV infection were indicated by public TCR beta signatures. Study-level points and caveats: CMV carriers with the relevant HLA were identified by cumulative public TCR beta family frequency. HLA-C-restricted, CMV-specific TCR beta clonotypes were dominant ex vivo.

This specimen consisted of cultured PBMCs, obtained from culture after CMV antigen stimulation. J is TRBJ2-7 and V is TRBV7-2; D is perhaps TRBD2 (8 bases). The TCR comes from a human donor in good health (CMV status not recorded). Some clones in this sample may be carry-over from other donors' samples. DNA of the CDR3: TGTGCCAGCAGCCTTCGGACTAGCAGGGGAGGGGGCAGCGAGCAGTACTTC. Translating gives CASSLRTSRGGGSEQYF.